A single T cell receptor (beta chain) is shown here with its context. The CDR3 is 17 amino acids. V was pared by 5 bases and J by 4 bases, with 10 bases of the junction left unmatched. The germline CDR1 and CDR2 sequences are MDHEN and SYDVKM. Authors' analysis steps: Estimation of nucleated cell counts was performed using reference gene primer amplification. Produced via immunoSEQ multiplex PCR; TCRdb's table is partial and in-frame only. V, J and clone size are those of that table, while D and trimming were read from the DNA. The sample holds around 45,000 clones, about 90% seen once. The data were obtained in a study of blood T cell repertoires in COVID-19. Study summary: Donors in the United States, Italy and Spain gave samples during acute or convalescent COVID-19. The cDNA or gDNA used as material had been derived from T cells, B-cell-depleted T cells, or PBMCs.

The source material was peripheral blood. This clonotype was obtained from a man aged 65 to 85 with active COVID-19. The V call is TRBV28, the J call TRBJ2-6; TRBD1 agrees at 8 bases. The CDR3 is CASSLDRGSVGANVLTF. CDR3 in DNA: TGTGCCAGCAGTCTCGACAGGGGATCTGTGGGGGCCAACGTCCTGACTTTC.